A selection of T cell receptor beta chains follows, all from one sample in a study of neurological immune-mediated disorders. Via MiXCR, TCRdb re-called the 5' RACE reads, giving one row per CDR3 protein. This sample yields 20,000 to 25,000 distinct CDR3 sequences, of which roughly 15% are seen a single time; around 15% belongs to the top ten. Input material: PBMCs. The source is a female donor with HTLV-1-associated myelopathy (HAM/TSP). Each CDR3 is given with its conserved first and last residue. The D gene is left open where the match is weak. For some rows the clone size is stated as once, few or many, or as a class when expanded; others skip it.

CDR3 protein	CDR3 DNA	V gene	J gene	CDR3 length	D gene	clone size
CSARRLVGGTDTQYF	TGCAGTGCTAGGAGACTAGTGGGGGGTACAGATACGCAGTATTTT	TRBV20-1	TRBJ2-3	15	NA	many
CSVRGNTEAFF	TGCAGTGTTCGGGGGAACACTGAAGCTTTCTTT	TRBV20-1	TRBJ1-1	11	NA	many
CATSDMRSSGNTIYF	TGTGCCACCAGTGATATGCGGAGCTCTGGAAACACCATATATTTT	TRBV24-1	TRBJ1-3	15	NA	medium-sized
CSAEGQGRASEAFF	TGCAGTGCGGAAGGACAGGGGAGGGCATCTGAAGCTTTCTTT	TRBV20-1	TRBJ1-1	14	TRBD1	many
CASSFDTSTEQYF	TGTGCCAGCAGTTTTGACACTTCTACGGAGCAGTACTTC	TRBV12-3/TRBV12-4	TRBJ2-7	13	NA	many
CASSTGYEQYF	TGTGCCAGCAGCACAGGGTACGAGCAGTACTTC	TRBV7-9	TRBJ2-7	11	NA	medium-sized
CASSSRDSSYNEQFF	TGTGCCAGCAGCAGCCGGGACAGCTCCTACAATGAGCAGTTCTTC	TRBV7-9	TRBJ2-1	15	TRBD1	many
CASNSLGTDTQYF	TGTGCCAGCAACTCGTTGGGCACAGATACGCAGTATTTT	TRBV5-5	TRBJ2-3	13	NA	medium-sized
CASSYTGNYGYTF	TGTGCCAGCAGCTACACAGGGAACTATGGCTACACCTTC	TRBV12-3/TRBV12-4	TRBJ1-2	13	NA	many
CASSHQRRASKNIQYF	TGTGCCAGCAGCCACCAACGGAGGGCGTCCAAAAACATTCAGTACTTC	TRBV3-1	TRBJ2-4	16	NA	many
CATSRVGGETQYF	TGTGCCACCAGCAGAGTTGGGGGGGAGACCCAGTACTTC	TRBV15	TRBJ2-5	13	NA	medium-sized
CSARPQVSNQPQHF	TGCAGTGCTAGACCACAGGTTAGCAATCAGCCCCAGCATTTT	TRBV20-1	TRBJ1-5	14	NA	many
CSVEVGTGASPLHF	TGCAGCGTTGAAGTGGGGACAGGGGCTTCACCCCTCCACTTT	TRBV29-1	TRBJ1-6	14	TRBD1	many
CASSAGGHNEQFF	TGTGCCAGCAGCGCAGGGGGACACAATGAGCAGTTCTTC	TRBV7-2	TRBJ2-1	13	TRBD1	many
CASSQEGSVNEQFF	TGTGCCAGCAGCCAAGAGGGTAGTGTGAATGAGCAGTTCTTC	TRBV3-1	TRBJ2-1	14	NA	many
CSARIQGIKETQYF	TGCAGTGCTAGGATACAGGGGATCAAGGAGACCCAGTACTTC	TRBV20-1	TRBJ2-5	14	TRBD1	medium-sized
CATSRSRVSRTEAFF	TGTGCCACCAGCAGAAGCAGGGTGTCGCGTACTGAAGCTTTCTTT	TRBV15	TRBJ1-1	15	NA	NA
CAIQGNTGELFF	TGTGCCATCCAGGGTAACACCGGGGAGCTGTTTTTT	TRBV10-3	TRBJ2-2	12	NA	many
CASSDGTETQYF	TGTGCCAGCAGTGACGGGACAGAGACCCAGTACTTC	TRBV2	TRBJ2-5	12	NA	many
CAIKPDSQETQYF	TGTGCCATCAAACCGGACAGCCAAGAGACCCAGTACTTC	TRBV10-3	TRBJ2-5	13	NA	medium-sized
CASNGGARSSAPQHF	TGTGCCAGCAATGGGGGAGCCAGAAGCTCGGCGCCCCAGCATTTT	TRBV6-1	TRBJ1-5	15	NA	NA
CSADHLSGGNYNEQFF	TGCAGTGCTGATCACCTCAGCGGGGGCAACTACAATGAGCAGTTCTTC	TRBV20-1	TRBJ2-1	16	TRBD2	NA
CASSIGTGTETQYF	TGCGCCAGCAGCATAGGGACAGGGACAGAGACCCAGTACTTC	TRBV5-1	TRBJ2-5	14	TRBD1	NA
CASSLEGTGDSPLHF	TGCGCCAGCAGCTTGGAAGGGACAGGGGATTCACCCCTCCACTTT	TRBV5-1	TRBJ1-6	15	TRBD1	many
CASRIGQGNTGELFF	TGTGCCAGCAGGATCGGACAGGGGAACACCGGGGAGCTGTTTTTT	TRBV7-3	TRBJ2-2	15	TRBD1	NA
CASSTGTGYATNEKLFF	TGTGCCAGCAGTACCGGGACAGGGTATGCAACTAATGAAAAACTGTTTTTT	TRBV6-2/TRBV6-3	TRBJ1-4	17	TRBD1	many
CASSNRDSNTGELFF	TGTGCCAGCAGCAACCGGGACAGCAACACCGGGGAGCTGTTTTTT	TRBV21-1	TRBJ2-2	15	NA	many
CASSSPGLSPSDEQFF	TGTGCCAGCAGCTCGCCGGGACTTTCGCCTTCGGATGAGCAGTTCTTC	TRBV7-3	TRBJ2-1	16	NA	many
CASNAGLAGTQETQYF	TGTGCCAGCAATGCGGGACTAGCGGGAACTCAAGAGACCCAGTACTTC	TRBV6-2/TRBV6-3	TRBJ2-5	16	TRBD2	few